This TCR beta chain comes out of a study of response to subunit inactivated influenza vaccine. V trimming: 5 bases; J trimming: 1 base; junction bases outside the gene matches: 4. Germline CDR1 and CDR2: MDHEN and SYDVKM. CDR3 length: 16 amino acids. Notes on the study in general: Each seasonal influenza vaccination recruits few new T cells, the authors suggested.

TCRdb analysed the RT-PCR reads with MiXCR anew, one entry per CDR3 protein. This table has 650,000 to 850,000 distinct CDR3 sequences, around 14% appearing once. This clonotype turned up a few times. As yet, its antigen is unknown. Sequences were derived from PBMCs from blood, sampled approximately 15 days before vaccination. V usage is TRBV28 and J usage is TRBJ2-1; 11 bases map to TRBD2. This clonotype was sampled from a man in his fifties or sixties who received an inactivated influenza vaccine. CDR3 loop: CASSAASGRSYNEQFF. As DNA, the CDR3 is TGTGCCAGCAGTGCCGCTAGCGGGAGGTCCTACAATGAGCAGTTCTTC.